Below are 20 T cell receptor beta chains sequenced from a single sample in a study of tumor-infiltrating lymphocytes in primary liver carcinoma. Co-extraction yielded RNA and DNA from roughly 20-30 mg of unsorted bulk tissue. With 500 ng total RNA as template and a constant-region primer, TCR beta cDNA was made. Slightly modified ARM-PCR with three nested multiplex PCR rounds yielded TCR beta libraries. Each of the first two PCR rounds ran nine to ten cycles with TRBV1-TRBV30 forward and C-beta reverse primers. TCRdb analysed the multiplex PCR reads with MiXCR anew, one entry per CDR3 protein. This table holds fewer than 250,000 distinct CDR3 sequences, around four fifths found once. Sequencing was done on a sample of tumor tissue from primary liver carcinoma. Receptor source: a man in his forties or fifties with primary liver carcinoma and hepatitis B virus infection.

In the case of this clonotype: A read error is possible here, since a much larger clone lies one base away. The chain has TRBV29-1 and TRBJ2-2; D ambiguous. CDR1 and CDR2 from the germline V gene are SQVTM and ANQGSEA. The CDR3 is made up of 13 amino acids. The CDR3 sequence is CSVERTNAGELFF. The CDR3 DNA sequence: TGCAGCGTTGAACGCACGAACGCCGGGGAGCTGTTTTTT.

This clonotype occurred once. This could be a read error, since a much larger clone is one nucleotide away. The chain has TRBV30 and TRBJ2-5, with 8 bases fitting TRBD1. The CDR3 is 16 residues long. Germline-derived CDR1 and CDR2 are GTSNPN and SVGIG (reference sequence). In DNA, the CDR3 is TGTGCCTGGAGTGCCCAGAATCGGGACAGGAACAAGACCAAGTACTTC. Amino acid sequence: CAWSAQNRDRNKTKYF.

Comment on this clonotype: This may be a read error, as it is one base from a much larger clone. The rearrangement links TRBV9 to TRBJ1-1; a possible D gene is TRBD1 (6 bases). Trimming removed 0 bases at V and 4 bases at J, with 13 bases between. Germline V gene lookup returns CDR1 SGDLS and CDR2 YYNGEE. CDR3 size: 15 residues. The CDR3 region has the DNA TGTGCCAGCAGCGTAGATGGACAGCAGATCACTGAAGCTTTCTTT. It translates to CASSVDGQQITEAFF.

Concerning this clonotype itself: A read error may account for a junction end that differs from germline. The rearrangement links TRBV5-6 to TRBJ2-7; D is uncertain. Germline values: CDR1 SGHDT, CDR2 YYEEEE. The CDR3 is 13 amino acids. The CDR3 loop is CVSSSLMVYEQYF. CDR3 coding DNA: TGTGTCAGCAGCTCCTTGATGGTCTACGAACAGTACTTC. The variable domain in full, with the rest retrieved from reference TRBV5-6 and TRBJ2-7, is DAGVTQSPTHLIKTRGQQVTLRCSPKSGHDTVSWYQQALGQGPQFIFQYYEEEERQRGNFPDRFSGHQFPNYSSELNVNALLLGDSALYLCVSSSLMVYEQYFGPGTRLTVT.

The chain couples TRBV29-1 to TRBJ1-1; no definite D call. Germline V lookup: CDR1 SQVTM, CDR2 ANQGSEA. V lost 7 bases, J lost 6 bases, and 18 bases lay in between. This CDR3 region has 13 residues. CDR3 DNA sequence: TGCAGCGCTCCGGGTCCGCTGGTGGCTGAAGCTTTCTTT. Protein sequence: CSAPGPLVAEAFF.

Details on this clonotype: A much larger clone differs by one base, so this may be a read error. The V and J genes are TRBV28 and TRBJ2-7, with TRBD1 matching over 9 bases. The CDR3 spans 15 residues. The germline gives CDR1 MDHEN, CDR2 SYDVKM. CDR3 sequence: CASSLQGQGSYKQYF. Written as DNA, the CDR3 is TGTGCCAGCAGTTTACAGGGACAGGGCTCCTACAAGCAGTACTTC.

J is TRBJ2-1 and V is TRBV4-1, with TRBD2 identical over 7 bases. The CDR3 has 12 amino acids. Germline V gene data show CDR1 as MGHRA and CDR2 as YSYEKL. CDR3 loop: CVGSQTSDEQFF. The CDR3 nucleotides are TGCGTCGGCAGCCAAACTAGCGATGAGCAGTTCTTC.

On this clonotype: The DNA is left out, because the CDR3 cannot be placed on it with certainty; the CDR3 is given as TCRdb lists it. V usage is TRBV11-1 and J usage is TRBJ2-7; the table's D call, TRBD2, has no DNA check behind it. Germline values: CDR1 SGHAT, CDR2 FQDESV (reference sequence). The CDR3 numbers 13 amino acids, ends counted. The CDR3 protein is CACSAGGPNEQYF.

This clonotype was seen a single time. The junction and the germline gene differ at one end; a read error may be behind it. The chain links TRBV29-1 to TRBJ2-7; no clear D gene. CDR1 and CDR2 (germline): SQVTM, ANQGSEA. The CDR3 is made up of 12 amino acids. The CDR3, as DNA: TGCAGCGCAGGTTGGGGTAGTCACGAGCAGTATTTC. It is translated as CSAGWGSHEQYF.

Note on this clonotype: No conserved phenylalanine or tryptophan ends this CDR3, so it is likely a read error. V gene TRBV5-6 combines with J gene TRBJ2-7; D gene ambiguous. Germline-derived CDR1 and CDR2 are SGHDT and YYEEEE. This CDR3 has 14 amino acids. Deletions cut 0 bases from V and 1 base from J, with 8 bases between. The CDR3 nucleotides read TGTGCCAGCAGCTTGGGAGCACGTTCCTACGAGCAGTACATC. It translates to CASSLGARSYEQYI.

Of note for this clonotype: Germline and junction disagree at one end, which may indicate a read error. The chain is built from TRBV10-3 and TRBJ1-5; 9 positions match TRBD1. This CDR3 region has 14 residues. The V gene's germline CDR1 is ENHRY and CDR2 SYGVKD. The CDR3 reads CAISPTGGNRPQHF. CDR3 coding DNA: TGTGCTATCAGTCCGACAGGGGGTAATCGGCCCCAGCATTTT.

This sequence joins TRBV6-5 and TRBJ1-1; D is perhaps TRBD1 (5 bases). CDR3 length: 17 residues. The V and J ends lost 9 bases and 6 bases respectively, with 29 bases between them. Looked up from germline, CDR1 is MNHEY and CDR2 is SVGAGI. CDR3: CASSPPTGTVGIAEAFF. The CDR3 DNA reads TGTGCCAGTAGTCCCCCCACGGGGACGGTAGGTATCGCTGAAGCTTTCTTT.

The genes are TRBV6-1 and TRBJ2-3, with a tentative D call TRBD2 (5 bases). V was shortened by 2 bases and J by 8 bases, with 17 bases between the two germline ends. The germline CDR1 and CDR2 sequences are MNHNS and SASEGT. The CDR3 has 15 amino acids. The CDR3 reads CASSECGSSSVTQYF. The DNA of the CDR3 is TGTGCCAGCAGTGAATGTGGGAGTAGTAGCGTTACGCAGTATTTT.

This clonotype was seen just once. The J gene is TRBJ1-5, the V gene TRBV4-2; 7 bases are a match to TRBD1. The CDR3 runs 18 residues. CDR1 is LGHNA and CDR2 is YNFKEQ in the germline V gene. The CDR3 nucleotides are TGTATCAGCAGCCAAGAAAAAGGAGGGGGCGTAAGCTATCAGCCCCAGCATTTT. Protein: CISSQEKGGGVSYQPQHF.

Regarding this clonotype: Because the CDR3 is missing its conserved closing phenylalanine or tryptophan, this is likely a read error. No DNA is shown, since the ends of the CDR3 on it are uncertain; the CDR3 is the one TCRdb lists. The chain couples TRBV11-3 to TRBJ2-1. The CDR3 is 12 amino acids long, termini counted. Germline assignment: CDR1 SGHNT and CDR2 YENEEA. The CDR3 region is CASSLNANEQFS.

As regards this clonotype: At one end, the junction sequence differs from germline, possibly due to a read error. This chain connects TRBV4-2 to TRBJ2-2; 9 bases map to TRBD2. Germline CDR1 reads LGHNA; CDR2 reads YNFKEQ. This CDR3 is built from 16 residues. For the CDR3, the DNA is TGTGTCAGCAGTCAGGACCCAGCGGGGGGCAAGGGGGAGCTGTTTTTT. This gives the protein CVSSQDPAGGKGELFF.

By proportion, this clonotype is medium-sized. This rearrangement joins TRBV6-2 or TRBV6-3 to TRBJ1-1; a possible D gene is TRBD1 (5 bases). The V gene lost 5 bases and the J gene lost 8 bases, with 9 bases spanning the gap. Germline V gene data show CDR1 as MNHEY and CDR2 as SVGEGT. The CDR3 is made up of 11 amino acids. In DNA form, the CDR3 reads TGTGCCAGCAGTGGGGGAGCAGAAGCTTTCTTT. It is translated as CASSGGAEAFF.

For this clonotype: Given the absence of the conserved phenylalanine or tryptophan at the CDR3 end, a read error is likely. V usage is TRBV11-3 and J usage is TRBJ2-1, with D hard to call. V lost 1 base and J lost 4, with 8 bases in between. Germline V CDR1 and CDR2: SGHNT, YENEEA. This CDR3 has 14 residues. The CDR3 bases are TGTGCCAGCAGCTTAGGCGCCTCGTACAATGAGCAGTTCATC. Its translation is CASSLGASYNEQFI.

Notes on this clonotype: No conserved phenylalanine or tryptophan ends this CDR3, so it is likely a read error. The chain combines TRBV11-1 with TRBJ1-2, with no clear D. Germline lookup yields CDR1 SGHAT and CDR2 FQDESV (reference sequence). The CDR3 loop spans 13 amino acids. Between the trimmed V and J ends, which lost 6 bases and 10 bases, there was a span of 18 bases. The CDR3 loop is CASSLVHNYFYTL. The DNA of the CDR3 is TGTGCCAGCAGTTTGGTCCATAACTATTTCTACACCTTA.

CDR3 bases: TGTGCCAGCGTCAGGGAAAGGCTTAATTCACCCCTCCACTTT. Protein sequence: CASVRERLNSPLHF. V usage is TRBV28 and J usage is TRBJ1-6, with D perhaps TRBD1 (5 bases). The CDR3 extends over 14 amino acids. Between the trimmed V and J ends, which lost 8 bases and 6 bases, there was a span of 14 bases. Looked up from germline, CDR1 is MDHEN and CDR2 is SYDVKM.